The 23 T cell receptor beta chains presented below share a single source sample, sequenced in a study of beta chain features in type 1 diabetes. Study conclusions and caveats: Type 1 diabetes patients showed a moderate but significant shortening of TCRB CDR3s in all four CD4+ subsets.

No cognate antigen is known for these TCRs. cDNA synthesis used the whole RNA isolate, giving expressed TCRB sequences. Assay used: immunoSEQ multiplex PCR; TCRdb lists only in-frame clones, some missing. This table holds a few hundred thousand clones, about 24% found once. The sequenced sample was naive CD4+ T cells from blood. The source is a woman between 25 and 40 years old with type 1 diabetes.

The chain carries TRBV2 and TRBJ2-5; TRBD2 agrees at 11 bases. J gave up 3 bases and V 7 bases, and 10 bases lay outside the gene matches. Per the germline V gene, CDR1 is SNHLY and CDR2 is FYNNEI. This CDR3 is 16 amino acids long. As DNA, the CDR3 is TGTGCCAGCACCGAGGAGGTGACTAGCGGGGAAGAGACCCAGTACTTC. Encoded protein: CASTEEVTSGEETQYF.

This clone was observed a handful of times. The chain combines TRBV4-2 with TRBJ2-7; 13 nucleotides match TRBD2. Germline-derived CDR1 and CDR2 are LGHNA and YNFKEQ. This CDR3 region has 16 residues. V dropped 2 bases and J dropped 3; count of bases not matched to a gene: 4. The CDR3 protein is CASSQLGLAGNYEQYF. In nucleotides, the CDR3 is TGTGCCAGCAGCCAACTGGGACTAGCGGGAAACTACGAGCAGTACTTC.

This clone has more than one count but fewer than ten. The V call is TRBV9, the J call TRBJ1-2, with unresolved D. CDR1 and CDR2 (germline): SGDLS, YYNGEE. The V and J ends lost 6 bases and 0 bases respectively, with 15 bases between them. The CDR3 extends over 15 amino acids. CDR3 loop: CASNNPRYPNYGYTF. CDR3 nucleotide sequence: TGTGCCAGCAACAATCCGAGGTACCCTAACTATGGCTACACCTTC.

This clone turned up a few times. The V gene is TRBV19, the J gene TRBJ1-2; D gene uncertain. The V end was cut by 6 bases, the J end by 5 bases, with 4 bases between. The CDR3 spans 10 residues. Germline V gene lookup returns CDR1 LNHDA and CDR2 SQIVND (reference sequence). CDR3 nucleotides: TGTGCCAGTAGGGAGTATGGCTACACCTTC. Residues: CASREYGYTF.

V gene TRBV4-1 combines with J gene TRBJ2-3; TRBD2 matches at 8 bases. V gave up 4 bases and J gave up 3 bases; unmatched junction bases: 6. Germline assignment: CDR1 MGHRA and CDR2 YSYEKL. The CDR3 runs 15 residues. The CDR3 spells CASSPPQRETDTQYF. The CDR3 nucleotides are TGCGCCAGCAGCCCCCCCCAGCGGGAGACAGATACGCAGTATTTT.

Here the CDR3 reads CASSVLPDRAEAFF. CDR3 in DNA: TGTGCCAGCAGCGTACTTCCGGACAGGGCTGAAGCTTTCTTT. The chain combines TRBV9 with TRBJ1-1; 8 nucleotides align to TRBD1. Germline values: CDR1 SGDLS, CDR2 YYNGEE. V lost 1 base to trimming and J lost 6 bases; unmatched junction nucleotides: 5. The length of the CDR3 is 14 residues.

The chain couples TRBV4-1 to TRBJ2-7, with unresolved D. Trimming cost V 1 base and J 2 bases, with 15 bases left between them. The germline gives CDR1 MGHRA, CDR2 YSYEKL. The CDR3 loop spans 16 amino acids. DNA of the CDR3: TGCGCCAGCAGCCAAGCCAACGGTCGAAGTACCTACGAGCAGTACTTC. Translation gives CASSQANGRSTYEQYF.

This clone was recorded only once. This chain links TRBV29-1 with TRBJ2-2, with 8 positions matching TRBD1. The junction had 10 bases not matched to a gene; V was cut back by 4 bases and J by 3 bases. Germline values: CDR1 SQVTM, CDR2 ANQGSEA. This CDR3 has 16 amino acids. DNA for the CDR3: TGCAGCGTTGTCGTTCCAGGGGGCTTGGACACCGGGGAGCTGTTTTTT. Its translation is CSVVVPGGLDTGELFF.

This clone turned up a few times. The CDR3 sequence is CSVGGTSGFTDTQYF. Here the CDR3 DNA reads TGCAGCGTTGGTGGGACTAGCGGGTTCACAGATACGCAGTATTTT. The chain is built from TRBV29-1 and TRBJ2-3, with TRBD2 matching 12 bases. CDR3 length: 15 amino acids. Trimming removed 4 bases from V and 2 bases from J; junction bases left unmatched: 4. Per the germline V gene, CDR1 is SQVTM and CDR2 is ANQGSEA.

This clone was seen a handful of times. Sequence at one end of the junction differs from germline and may be a read error. V and J are TRBV7-7 and TRBJ2-3; D is ambiguous. The CDR3 loop spans 15 amino acids. Germline CDR1 SSHAT, CDR2 FNYEAQ (reference sequence). The CDR3 nucleotides read TGTGCTAGCAGCCTCAGTTTATCCGGCACAGATACGCAGTATTTT. This translates into CASSLSLSGTDTQYF.

This clone has just a few counts. DNA for the CDR3: TGTGCCAGCTCCTTAACCGGGACAGGGCAGAATGAGCAGTTCTTC. It translates to CASSLTGTGQNEQFF. The chain has TRBV25-1 and TRBJ2-1; the match to TRBD1 covers 9 bases. The CDR3 loop spans 15 amino acids. V dropped 8 bases and J dropped 7; count of bases not matched to a gene: 12. Per the germline V gene, CDR1 is MGHDK and CDR2 is SYGVNS.

This clone has more than one count but fewer than ten. The CDR3 DNA follows: TGCGCCAGCAGCCAAGATGTTGGGCAGGGCAATCAGCCCCAGCATTTT. It yields the protein CASSQDVGQGNQPQHF. This rearrangement joins TRBV4-1 to TRBJ1-5; the D is unclear. Trimming removed 0 bases from V and 2 bases from J, with 11 bases in between. Per germline, CDR1 MGHRA and CDR2 YSYEKL. There are 16 residues in the CDR3.

This clone was counted between two and nine times. This chain links TRBV29-1 with TRBJ1-2; 8 nucleotides align to TRBD1. V shed 3 bases and J 10 bases; nucleotides not matched to a gene: 7. The CDR3 has 12 residues. Germline loops: CDR1 SQVTM, CDR2 ANQGSEA. In DNA form, the CDR3 reads TGCAGCGTTGACCGGACAGGGACTGACTACACCTTC. This codes for CSVDRTGTDYTF.

Worth noting for this clone: Additional DNA sequences in this sample encode the identical CDR3. This sequence joins TRBV5-1 and TRBJ1-1; 7 bases align to TRBD1. Trimming cost V 0 bases and J 5 bases; bases outside gene matches: 1. Germline CDR1 SGHRS, CDR2 YFSETQ. The CDR3 runs 13 residues. CDR3 sequence (DNA): TGCGCCAGCAGCTTGGACAGGGGAACTGAAGCTTTCTTT. This translates into CASSLDRGTEAFF. Full variable domain (outside the CDR3, taken from reference TRBV5-1 and TRBJ1-1): KAGVTQTPRYLIKTRGQQVTLSCSPISGHRSVSWYQQTPGQGLQFLFEYFSETQRNKGNFPGRFSGRQFSNSRSEMNVSTLELGDSALYLCASSLDRGTEAFFGQGTRLTVV.

The chain recombines TRBV25-1 with TRBJ2-3; 9 nucleotides match TRBD1. Germline assignment: CDR1 MGHDK and CDR2 SYGVNS. The CDR3 is 14 residues long. Trimming cost V 10 bases and J 1 base; bases outside gene matches: 6. The CDR3 nucleotides are TGTGCCACCTCCCGGGACAGGGGCACAGATACGCAGTATTTT. This translates into CATSRDRGTDTQYF. Complete variable domain (other parts from reference TRBV25-1 and TRBJ2-3): EADIYQTPRYLVIGTGKKITLECSQTMGHDKMYWYQQDPGMELHLIHYSYGVNSTEKGDLSSESTVSRIRTEHFPLTLESARPSHTSQYLCATSRDRGTDTQYFGPGTRLTVL.

This clone was counted a few times. This chain joins TRBV30 and TRBJ2-7; the match to TRBD2 covers 9 bases. The V segment lost 5 bases and the J segment 5 bases; nucleotides outside the gene matches: 10. The germline V gene has CDR1 GTSNPN and CDR2 SVGIG (reference sequence). This CDR3 is 14 amino acids long. In DNA form, the CDR3 reads TGTGCCTGGGATATTAGCGGGAGCTACAACGAGCAGTACTTC. Translating it yields CAWDISGSYNEQYF.

This clone was picked up a small number of times. CDR3: CAADDYGSGLYYEQYF. CDR3 in DNA: TGTGCCGCTGACGACTACGGGTCGGGACTTTACTACGAGCAGTACTTC. The chain couples TRBV10-3 to TRBJ2-7; perhaps TRBD2 as D (6 bases). This CDR3 region has 16 residues. The V and J ends lost 11 bases and 3 bases respectively, with 26 bases between them. The germline CDR1 and CDR2 sequences are ENHRY and SYGVKD.

This chain joins TRBV30 and TRBJ2-2; 7 bases are shared with TRBD2. Germline V gives CDR1 GTSNPN, CDR2 SVGIG (reference sequence). This CDR3 is built from 15 residues. The ends lost 4 bases at V and 5 bases at J; junction bases unmatched: 10. The CDR3, as DNA: TGTGCCTGGATGCCAGGCGGGAGAAATACCGGGGAGCTGTTTTTT. Encoded protein: CAWMPGGRNTGELFF.

J is TRBJ1-2 and V is TRBV29-1, with 10 bases that match TRBD1. The J segment lost 3 bases and the V segment lost 7 bases, leaving 5 bases of the junction unmatched. The CDR3 runs 13 residues. CDR1 is SQVTM, CDR2 ANQGSEA, per germline. CDR3: CSAGTGEDYGYTF. In DNA form, the CDR3 reads TGCAGCGCCGGGACAGGGGAAGACTATGGCTACACCTTC.

This clone was observed a handful of times. The V gene is TRBV5-1, the J gene TRBJ2-1; possible D gene TRBD2, 6 bases. The CDR3 consists of 14 residues. Looked up from germline, CDR1 is SGHRS and CDR2 is YFSETQ. Trimming stripped 4 bases from V and 7 bases from J, with 15 bases between. As DNA, the CDR3 is TGCGCCAGCAGCCCCGGACGGGGGTTGAATGAGCAGTTCTTC. It is translated as CASSPGRGLNEQFF.

This clone was detected once. The J gene is TRBJ2-7, the V gene TRBV6-5, with 7 nucleotides matching TRBD1. J was trimmed by 0 bases and V by 0 bases; bases with no gene match: 2. The germline gives CDR1 MNHEY, CDR2 SVGAGI. CDR3 length equals 15 residues. CDR3 in DNA: TGTGCCAGCAGTTACTCAGGGGGCAGCTCCTACGAGCAGTACTTC. Amino acids: CASSYSGGSSYEQYF.

The chain carries TRBV10-3 and TRBJ2-7; TRBD2 is a possible D gene (6 bases). This CDR3 spans 16 amino acids. Trimming cost V 3 bases and J 4 bases, with 19 bases left between them. The V gene's germline CDR1 is ENHRY and CDR2 SYGVKD. CDR3 coding DNA: TGTGCCATCAGTGATACTTCGGGGGATCTGCGGTACGAGCAGTACTTC. Its protein is CAISDTSGDLRYEQYF.

The chain is built from TRBV6-5 and TRBJ2-7, with 8 positions matching TRBD2. CDR3 length: 15 residues. With V trimmed by 6 bases and J by 3 bases, 10 bases remained unmatched. The germline V gene encodes CDR1 MNHEY and CDR2 SVGAGI. Written as DNA, the CDR3 is TGTGCCAGCAGGGAGACTAGCGAGGGCCTCTACGAGCAGTACTTC. Protein: CASRETSEGLYEQYF.